This passage covers 26 T cell receptor beta chains from one sample sequenced in a study of beta chain features in type 1 diabetes. Expressed TCRB transcripts were sequenced because the isolated RNA had all been reverse transcribed beforehand. This table comes from immunoSEQ multiplex PCR, and its TCRdb copy is limited to in-frame clones, with some not included. The repertoire holds roughly 400,000 clones, with roughly a tenth as singletons. Study outcomes and limitations: All four CD4+ subsets from Type 1 diabetes patients carried moderately but significantly shorter TCRB CDR3s.

Their antigens remain unidentified. The source material was central memory CD4+ T cells from blood. The source is a man younger than 45 with type 1 diabetes.

The gene calls are TRBV2 and TRBJ2-3, with D perhaps matching TRBD2 (5 bases). The CDR3 has 14 amino acids. The V end lost 4 bases, the J end lost 0 bases, and 8 bases lay between the germline ends. Germline V gene data show CDR1 as SNHLY and CDR2 as FYNNEI. CDR3 sequence (DNA): TGTGCCAGCAGTGGTAGCGCTAGCACAGATACGCAGTATTTT. Its translation is CASSGSASTDTQYF.

This sequence joins TRBV9 and TRBJ2-7; D might be TRBD1 (5 bases). The V gene's germline CDR1 is SGDLS and CDR2 YYNGEE. The CDR3 contains 14 residues. Trimming took off 0 bases at V and 5 bases at J, with 12 bases between the two ends. The CDR3 DNA sequence: TGTGCCAGCAGCGTAGGGGCAGGGATAAACGAGCAGTACTTC. It yields the protein CASSVGAGINEQYF.

The table lists this clone with a few counts. The chain links TRBV11-2 to TRBJ2-1; D uncertain. The V gene's germline CDR1 is SGHAT and CDR2 FQNNGV. V was cut by 5 bases and J by 5 bases, with 4 bases left in between. The CDR3 has 11 residues. The CDR3 loop is CASSLDNEQFF. The CDR3 DNA reads as TGTGCCAGCAGCCTTGACAATGAGCAGTTCTTC.

This clone was detected only a few times. This chain connects TRBV2 to TRBJ2-2; D is possibly TRBD1 (6 bases). Germline V gene sequence: CDR1 SNHLY, CDR2 FYNNEI. CDR3 length: 13 residues. Deletions cut 6 bases from V and 2 bases from J, with 7 bases between. The CDR3 here is CASRDSNTGELFF. As DNA, the CDR3 is TGTGCCAGCAGGGACAGTAACACCGGGGAGCTGTTTTTT.

Many counts were recorded for this clone. The J gene is TRBJ1-4, the V gene TRBV29-1; a weak D match, TRBD1 (6 bases). Germline V gene data show CDR1 as SQVTM and CDR2 as ANQGSEA. Trimming left V 3 bases short and J 6 bases short, with 8 bases between. The CDR3 contains 12 residues. Here the CDR3 reads CSVDRGDEKLFF. The CDR3 DNA sequence: TGCAGCGTTGACAGGGGAGATGAAAAACTGTTTTTT.

This clone was seen just once. This sequence joins TRBV5-4 and TRBJ2-3, with D uncertain. This CDR3 region has 13 residues. Germline values: CDR1 SGHNT, CDR2 YYREEE (reference sequence). V lost 5 bases, J lost 6 bases, and 13 bases lay in between. The CDR3 DNA follows: TGTGCCAGCAGATTAGGAACTGGGGATACGCAGTATTTT. This translates into CASRLGTGDTQYF.

There are a few counts of this clone. The chain couples TRBV27 to TRBJ1-1; D gene ambiguous. Germline V CDR1 and CDR2: MNHEY, SMNVEV (reference sequence). Trimming stripped 3 bases from V and 6 bases from J, with 11 bases between. CDR3 length: 13 residues. In nucleotides, the CDR3 is TGTGCCAGCAGTTTGGGAGGGCTGGCTGAAGCTTTCTTT. Protein sequence: CASSLGGLAEAFF.

This clone was counted ten times or more. The chain has TRBV5-6 and TRBJ2-3; D call uncertain. Trimming took off 4 bases at V and 5 bases at J, with 14 bases between the two ends. The germline V gene has CDR1 SGHDT and CDR2 YYEEEE. This CDR3 comprises 14 residues. In nucleotides, the CDR3 is TGTGCCAGCAGCCATCCTGGGGAAGGAGATACGCAGTATTTT. This translates into CASSHPGEGDTQYF. The full variable domain, completed using reference TRBV5-6 and TRBJ2-3, is DAGVTQSPTHLIKTRGQQVTLRCSPKSGHDTVSWYQQALGQGPQFIFQYYEEEERQRGNFPDRFSGHQFPNYSSELNVNALLLGDSALYLCASSHPGEGDTQYFGPGTRLTVL.

The V call is TRBV21-1, the J call TRBJ1-1; the table's D call, TRBD1, was not checked against the DNA. TRBV21-1 corresponds to a pseudogene. The CDR3 loop spans 13 amino acids. In DNA form, the CDR3 reads TGTGCCAGCAGCGCCCGGACAGGGAGTATGACTTTCTTT. Protein: CASSARTGSMTFF.

The chain recombines TRBV7-2 with TRBJ2-1, with 8 nucleotides matching TRBD1. CDR3 size: 12 residues. Trimming at V came to 5 bases and at J to 13 bases, leaving 7 bases not matched to a gene. Germline V gene lookup returns CDR1 SGHTA and CDR2 FQGNSA. The DNA for the CDR3 is TGTGCCAGCAGCCTGGACAGGGCTATACAGTTCTTC. Translation: CASSLDRAIQFF.

This clone appeared a few times. The V and J genes are TRBV7-2 and TRBJ2-7, with 7 nucleotides matching TRBD2. CDR3 size: 14 residues. V was pared by 1 base and J by 2 bases, with 2 bases of the junction left unmatched. The V gene's germline CDR1 is SGHTA and CDR2 FQGNSA. CDR3 sequence reads: CASSLDAGAYEQYF. The CDR3, as DNA: TGTGCCAGCAGCTTAGATGCGGGAGCCTACGAGCAGTACTTC.

This chain uses TRBV9 with TRBJ2-3, with D tentatively TRBD2 (6 bases). In germline, CDR1 is SGDLS, CDR2 YYNGEE. The length of the CDR3 is 15 residues. Between the trimmed V and J ends, which lost 4 bases and 5 bases, there was a span of 17 bases. The CDR3 sequence is CASSPEGGTRDTQYF. CDR3 DNA: TGTGCCAGCAGCCCCGAGGGCGGGACGAGAGATACGCAGTATTTT.

This clone has at least ten counts. The chain is built from TRBV21-1 and TRBJ1-2. TRBV21-1 is described as a pseudogene. The CDR3 sequence is 15 residues long. The CDR3 sequence is CASSNLLRESVRYTF. In nucleotides, the CDR3 is TGTGCCAGCAGCAACCTTCTAAGGGAAAGCGTGCGCTACACCTTC.

This clone was picked up a small number of times. This chain connects TRBV7-2 to TRBJ2-1; D is uncertain. The CDR3 spans 14 residues. Germline V gene sequence: CDR1 SGHTA, CDR2 FQGNSA. Trimming left V 5 bases short and J 1 base short, with 9 bases between. The CDR3 region has the DNA TGTGCCAGCAGCCCGGACGGGTCCTACAATGAGCAGTTCTTC. Translation: CASSPDGSYNEQFF.

The chain couples TRBV7-2 to TRBJ1-4; possible D gene TRBD1, 6 bases. V gave up 4 bases and J gave up 5 bases, with 14 bases separating them. CDR3 length: 15 residues. Germline V gene sequence: CDR1 SGHTA, CDR2 FQGNSA. In nucleotides, the CDR3 is TGTGCCAGCAGCTCATTACAGGGATACAATGAAAAACTGTTTTTT. It specifies CASSSLQGYNEKLFF.

This clone was counted only a few times. The genes are TRBV6-5 and TRBJ1-3; D is unresolved. Trimming left V 6 bases short and J 3 bases short, with 15 bases between. From germline, CDR1 is MNHEY and CDR2 SVGAGI. This CDR3 is 15 amino acids long. In nucleotides, the CDR3 is TGTGCCAGCAGGACCCCTGGGAGCGGTGGAAACACCATATATTTT. Encoded protein: CASRTPGSGGNTIYF.

The chain is built from TRBV28 and TRBJ1-2; D unclear. Germline assignment: CDR1 MDHEN and CDR2 SYDVKM. The CDR3 consists of 10 residues. The V gene lost 4 bases and the J gene lost 7 bases, with 4 bases spanning the gap. CDR3 sequence (DNA): TGTGCCAGCAGTTCTCGTGGCTACACCTTC. Protein sequence: CASSSRGYTF.

The chain uses TRBV7-2 and TRBJ2-3, with a weak D call TRBD2 (5 bases). Germline V gene data show CDR1 as SGHTA and CDR2 as FQGNSA. Deletions cut 3 bases from V and 9 bases from J, with 16 bases between. The CDR3 contains 14 residues. CDR3 loop: CASSLFTAEGTQYF. The DNA for the CDR3 is TGTGCCAGCAGCTTGTTTACCGCAGAGGGAACGCAGTATTTT.

In its sample, this clone was seen many times. The rearrangement joins TRBV18 to TRBJ2-1; 7 bases agree with TRBD2. Trimming at V came to 2 bases and at J to 4 bases, leaving 8 bases not matched to a gene. CDR3 length equals 16 residues. Per the germline V gene, CDR1 is KGHSH and CDR2 is LQKENI. The CDR3 coding sequence is TGTGCCAGCTCACCAGGAGGGACTACTCTATACAATGAGCAGTTCTTC. Its protein is CASSPGGTTLYNEQFF.

The chain combines TRBV29-1 with TRBJ2-7, with a possible D match to TRBD1 (5 bases). The CDR3 covers 13 residues. Germline CDR1 reads SQVTM; CDR2 reads ANQGSEA. The V gene lost 2 bases and the J gene lost 3 bases, with 11 bases spanning the gap. In nucleotides, the CDR3 is TGCAGCGTTGAAAATACAGGCGGCTACGAGCAGTACTTC. Its protein product is CSVENTGGYEQYF.

This chain connects TRBV10-3 to TRBJ2-5; TRBD1 matches 8 bases. This CDR3 has 15 residues. CDR1 is ENHRY, CDR2 SYGVKD, per germline. V was pared by 3 bases and J by 4 bases, with 7 bases of the junction left unmatched. The CDR3 DNA is TGTGCCATCAGTGATATAGGCGGACAGGGAGAGACCCAGTACTTC. It yields the protein CAISDIGGQGETQYF.

This clone has a handful of counts. This chain links TRBV19 with TRBJ2-7; 8 bases match TRBD2. From germline, CDR1 is LNHDA and CDR2 SQIVND (reference sequence). V lost 0 bases, J lost 3 bases, and 4 bases stayed unmatched. This CDR3 is built from 15 residues. The CDR3 nucleotides read TGTGCCAGTAGTATAGAGGGCGGGAGGAACTACGAGCAGTACTTC. Its protein product is CASSIEGGRNYEQYF.

V and J are TRBV28 and TRBJ2-2; perhaps TRBD2 as D (6 bases). There are 17 residues in the CDR3. Trimming took off 6 bases at V and 5 bases at J, with 22 bases between the two ends. Per the germline V gene, CDR1 is MDHEN and CDR2 is SYDVKM. The CDR3 nucleotides are TGTGCCAGCAGATTTGGAGGGCAGGCGGGCGGAACCGGGGAGCTGTTTTTT. Translated: CASRFGGQAGGTGELFF.

This clone showed up many times. The chain uses TRBV2 and TRBJ1-1; tentatively, D is TRBD1 (6 bases). CDR1 and CDR2 (germline): SNHLY, FYNNEI. The CDR3 runs to 12 residues. V was pared by 7 bases and J by 8 bases, with 14 bases between. The chain's CDR3 is CASTKQGREAFF. CDR3 in DNA: TGTGCCAGCACCAAACAGGGCAGGGAAGCTTTCTTT.

The table lists this clone with a few counts. At one boundary the junction diverges from the germline segment, which might be a read error. Other DNA sequences in this sample translate to the same CDR3. The chain is built from TRBV5-1 and TRBJ2-3; 8 bases agree with TRBD1. This CDR3 region has 14 residues. Germline loops: CDR1 SGHRS, CDR2 YFSETQ. CDR3 loop: CASSPGQGTDTQYF. Here the CDR3 DNA reads TGCGCCAGCAGCCCCGGACAGGGCACAGACACGCAGTATTTT.

The DNA of the CDR3 is TGTGCCAGCATCGGCGGGCGCAACTACAATGAGCAGTTCTTC. It is translated as CASIGGRNYNEQFF. This rearrangement joins TRBV6-5 to TRBJ2-1, with D possibly matching TRBD2 (5 bases). Germline V gene data show CDR1 as MNHEY and CDR2 as SVGAGI. This CDR3 is built from 14 residues. The V end lost 7 bases, the J end lost 3 bases, and 13 bases lay between the germline ends.